The entry that follows covers one T cell receptor beta chain sequence. Antigen specificity is unknown. During its preparation, the TCRbeta library received unique molecular identifiers. MiXCR was run by TCRdb on the PCR reads, yielding one entry per CDR3 protein. This sample has approximately 520,000 distinct CDR3 sequences, with approximately 10% found just once. The data were taken from a study of T-cell reconstitution after alpha-beta-depleted transplantation in children. The CDR3 runs 15 residues. V was shortened by 6 bases and J by 0 bases, with 11 bases between the two germline ends. Germline V gives CDR1 MNHEY, CDR2 SMNVEV (reference sequence). Points from the study as a whole: About two months after transplant, alpha-beta T cells reportedly came from several hundred expanded graft clones. In some patients, recipient T cells and intrathymic progenitors surviving conditioning explained high day-60 diversity. At one year after transplant, newly produced T cells mostly accounted for T-cell counts and diversity.

The receptor was isolated from a female patient between 2 and 15 years old who had a stem cell transplant for aplastic anemia, so the T cells may come from the graft donor. V is TRBV27 and J is TRBJ1-4; tentatively, D is TRBD1 (6 bases). The sample in question was PBMCs, mostly from graft donor cells, obtained 180 days after TCRalphabeta/CD19-depleted stem cell transplant. CDR3 DNA: TGTGCCAGCAGCGCGAACAGGGCAACTAATGAAAAACTGTTTTTT. It yields the protein CASSANRATNEKLFF.